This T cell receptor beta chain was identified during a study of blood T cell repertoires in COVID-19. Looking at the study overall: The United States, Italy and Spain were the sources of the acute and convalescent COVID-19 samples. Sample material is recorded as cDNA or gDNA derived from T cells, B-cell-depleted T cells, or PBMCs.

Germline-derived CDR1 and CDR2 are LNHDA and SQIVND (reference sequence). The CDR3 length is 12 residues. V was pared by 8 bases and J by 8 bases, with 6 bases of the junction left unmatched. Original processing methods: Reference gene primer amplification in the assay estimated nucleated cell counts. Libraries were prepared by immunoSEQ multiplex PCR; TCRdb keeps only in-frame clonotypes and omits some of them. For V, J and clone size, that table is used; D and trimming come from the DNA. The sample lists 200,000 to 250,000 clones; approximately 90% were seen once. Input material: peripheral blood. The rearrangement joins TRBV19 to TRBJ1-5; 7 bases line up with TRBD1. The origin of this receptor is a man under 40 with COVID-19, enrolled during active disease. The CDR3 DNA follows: TGTGCCAGTGGACAGGTCGGGGAGCCCCAGCATTTT. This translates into CASGQVGEPQHF.